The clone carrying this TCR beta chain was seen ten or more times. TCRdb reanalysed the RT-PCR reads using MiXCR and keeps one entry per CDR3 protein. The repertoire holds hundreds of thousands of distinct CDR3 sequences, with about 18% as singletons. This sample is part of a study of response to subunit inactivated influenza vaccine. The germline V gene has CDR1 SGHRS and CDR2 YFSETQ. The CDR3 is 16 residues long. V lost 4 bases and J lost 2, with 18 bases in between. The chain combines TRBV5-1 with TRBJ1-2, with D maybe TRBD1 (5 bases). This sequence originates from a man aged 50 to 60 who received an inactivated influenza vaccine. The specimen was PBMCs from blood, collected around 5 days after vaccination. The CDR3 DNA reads TGCGCCAGCAGCCCGATGGGGGGATCCATAAACTATGGCTACACCTTC. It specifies CASSPMGGSINYGYTF.